What follows describes a single T cell receptor (beta chain). Its antigen is as yet unknown. This specimen comes from a study of shared clonotypes between healthy human individuals. CDR1 is SGHRS and CDR2 is YFSETQ in the germline V gene. The CDR3 has 14 amino acids. Trimming pared 4 bases from V and 3 bases from J, leaving 14 bases between. It was 200 to 250 ng DNA, 25,000 to 35,000 T cell genomes, that sorted-subset replicate PCRs used. Libraries were prepared by immunoSEQ multiplex PCR; TCRdb keeps only in-frame clonotypes and omits some of them. The sample comprises roughly 1,000,000 clones, roughly 74% of which are singletons, and approximately 0.56% rests with the top ten. Findings of the study overall: Rarefaction indicated that sorted-subset sequencing remained incomplete although depth was large. Clonotype sharing among the donors was expected to vary with sequencing depth. Relative to memory subsets, naive subsets generally showed larger estimated richness.

The origin of this receptor is a man aged 18 to 29 in good health. Some clones in this sample may be carry-over from other donors' samples. Material for sequencing was memory CD4+ T cells from PBMCs. Subset meaning: CD45RA-negative fraction. The chain carries TRBV5-1 and TRBJ2-7; TRBD1 is a possible D gene (6 bases). As DNA, the CDR3 is TGCGCCAGCAGCACCTCCCGACAGGACTACGAGCAGTACTTC. Protein: CASSTSRQDYEQYF. The full variable domain, completed using reference TRBV5-1 and TRBJ2-7, is KAGVTQTPRYLIKTRGQQVTLSCSPISGHRSVSWYQQTPGQGLQFLFEYFSETQRNKGNFPGRFSGRQFSNSRSEMNVSTLELGDSALYLCASSTSRQDYEQYFGPGTRLTVT.